Each of the 25 T cell receptor beta chains below was sequenced from the same sample in a study of blood T cell repertoires in COVID-19. Only in-frame clones appear in the TCRdb table, and some are missing; sequencing was by immunoSEQ multiplex PCR. The sample gives roughly 59,000 clones, over 60% of which show up once; about 6.4% is in the top ten. Specimen: peripheral blood. The receptors here all came from a woman aged 50 to 65 with active or convalescent COVID-19.

The table lists this clone with a few counts. The gene calls are TRBV19 and TRBJ2-7, with 9 positions matching TRBD1. Germline trimming cut 5 bases from V and 2 bases from J; bases unmatched to any gene: 4. The CDR3 covers 14 residues. The germline CDR1 and CDR2 sequences are LNHDA and SQIVND (reference sequence). The CDR3 region is CASSQGQGTYEQYF. CDR3 nucleotides: TGTGCCAGTAGTCAGGGACAGGGCACCTACGAGCAGTACTTC.

This clone was seen a single time. CDR3 amino acids: CASSYGDSTQPQHF. The DNA for the CDR3 is TGTGCCAGCAGTTACGGGGACTCGACGCAGCCCCAGCATTTT. This chain uses TRBV27 with TRBJ1-5, with D possibly TRBD1 on 5 matching bases. In germline, CDR1 is MNHEY, CDR2 SMNVEV (reference sequence). Trimming cost V 4 bases and J 7 bases, with 14 bases left between them. The CDR3 is made up of 14 amino acids.

This chain uses TRBV12-5 with TRBJ1-3; no reliable D call. The ends were cut back, 2 bases at V and 5 bases at J, with 4 bases in the middle. Germline CDR1 and CDR2: LGHNT and FRNRAP. The CDR3 covers 12 residues. The CDR3 DNA sequence: TGTGCTAGTGGTTTGATAAGAAACACCATATATTTT. Its protein is CASGLIRNTIYF.

This sequence joins TRBV5-5 and TRBJ2-7, with TRBD1 matching over 10 bases. V gave up 3 bases and J gave up 7 bases; unmatched junction bases: 7. CDR3 length equals 14 residues. The V gene's germline CDR1 is SGHKS and CDR2 YYEKEE (reference sequence). The chain's CDR3 is CASSYGTGALEQYF. The CDR3, as DNA: TGTGCCAGCAGCTACGGGACAGGGGCTCTTGAGCAGTACTTC.

V is TRBV9 and J is TRBJ1-1; 8 bases fit TRBD1. CDR1 SGDLS and CDR2 YYNGEE come from the germline V gene. CDR3 length: 13 residues. Trimming cost V 7 bases and J 4 bases; bases outside gene matches: 6. CDR3 protein: CASQGAQATEAFF. Written as DNA, the CDR3 is TGTGCCAGCCAGGGGGCACAAGCCACTGAAGCTTTCTTT.

This chain joins TRBV5-1 and TRBJ1-6; D is undetermined. Germline V CDR1 and CDR2: SGHRS, YFSETQ. Trimming pared 0 bases from V and 7 bases from J, leaving 17 bases between. CDR3 size: 17 residues. The CDR3 protein is CASSLVMVGAVNSPLHF. The CDR3 bases are TGCGCCAGCAGCTTGGTCATGGTTGGCGCGGTAAATTCACCCCTCCACTTT.

This rearrangement joins TRBV12-3 or TRBV12-4 to TRBJ2-3; TRBD1 agrees at 7 bases. The CDR3 totals 13 residues. With V trimmed by 6 bases and J by 6 bases, 6 bases remained unmatched. The CDR3 is CASSLGQADTQYF. The CDR3 DNA sequence: TGTGCCAGCAGCCTTGGACAGGCGGATACGCAGTATTTT.

The rearrangement uses TRBV11-3 and TRBJ2-3; possible D gene TRBD2, 6 bases. Deletions cut 5 bases from V and 2 bases from J, with 11 bases between. The CDR3 is 14 residues long. Germline V gene lookup returns CDR1 SGHNT and CDR2 YENEEA. This CDR3 reads CASSLGGTTDTQYF. The CDR3 nucleotides read TGTGCCAGCAGCCTCGGAGGGACCACAGATACGCAGTATTTT. Drawing the rest from reference TRBV11-3 and TRBJ2-3, the complete variable domain is EAGVVQSPRYKIIEKKQPVAFWCNPISGHNTLYWYLQNLGQGPELLIRYENEEAVDDSQLPKDRFSAERLKGVDSTLKIQPAELGDSAVYLCASSLGGTTDTQYFGPGTRLTVL.

This clone was found once. The rearrangement links TRBV7-9 to TRBJ1-4; 7 bases are a match to TRBD1. V was pared by 4 bases and J by 8 bases, with 7 bases of the junction left unmatched. The CDR3 runs 14 residues. Germline loops: CDR1 SEHNR, CDR2 FQNEAQ (reference sequence). The CDR3 DNA follows: TGTGCCAGCAGCTCGACAGGGATGGGGGAAAAACTGTTTTTT. Translation: CASSSTGMGEKLFF. Full variable domain (outside the CDR3, taken from reference TRBV7-9 and TRBJ1-4): DTGVSQNPRHKITKRGQNVTFRCDPISEHNRLYWYRQTLGQGPEFLTYFQNEAQLEKSRLLSDRFSAERPKGSFSTLEIQRTEQGDSAMYLCASSSTGMGEKLFFGSGTQLSVL.

This sequence joins TRBV19 and TRBJ2-4; D might be TRBD2 (6 bases). Trimming removed 7 bases from V and 12 bases from J, with 13 bases in between. There are 11 residues in the CDR3. Germline V lookup: CDR1 LNHDA, CDR2 SQIVND (reference sequence). CDR3 sequence: CASTSGSAQYF. The CDR3 bases are TGTGCCAGTACTTCCGGGAGCGCTCAGTACTTC.

The CDR3 DNA sequence: TGTGCCAGCAGCAAACGCTGGACAGGGGTGTATGGCTACACCTTC. Its protein is CASSKRWTGVYGYTF. This rearrangement joins TRBV21-1 to TRBJ1-2; the table's D call, TRBD1, was not checked against the DNA. TRBV21-1 is reported as a pseudogene. The CDR3 consists of 15 residues.

The chain combines TRBV5-6 with TRBJ1-1; D is perhaps TRBD1 (5 bases). CDR3 length equals 12 residues. Germline V gene lookup returns CDR1 SGHDT and CDR2 YYEEEE. Between the trimmed V and J ends, which lost 2 bases and 5 bases, there was a span of 7 bases. The CDR3 is CASSFRGTEAFF. The CDR3 DNA reads as TGTGCCAGCAGCTTTCGGGGGACTGAAGCTTTCTTT.

The rearrangement joins TRBV6-2 or TRBV6-3 to TRBJ2-7; TRBD2 matches at 8 bases. This CDR3 contains 15 residues. The J segment lost 3 bases and the V segment lost 0 bases, leaving 4 bases of the junction unmatched. Germline V gene lookup returns CDR1 MNHEY and CDR2 SVGEGT. CDR3 in DNA: TGTGCCAGCAGTTACTCGACGGGACTAGTCTACGAGCAGTACTTC. Protein product: CASSYSTGLVYEQYF.

The chain uses TRBV7-2 and TRBJ1-3; D call uncertain. The CDR3 covers 15 residues. Trimming removed 1 base from V and 0 bases from J, with 7 bases in between. CDR1 and CDR2 (germline): SGHTA, FQGNSA. CDR3 nucleotides: TGTGCCAGCAGCTTAGGGCCTTACTCTGGAAACACCATATATTTT. Amino acids: CASSLGPYSGNTIYF.

This rearrangement joins TRBV4-1 to TRBJ1-1; D is ambiguous. This CDR3 is 13 amino acids long. V lost 6 bases to trimming and J lost 4 bases, with 12 bases between them. Germline assignment: CDR1 MGHRA and CDR2 YSYEKL. The DNA of the CDR3 is TGCGCCAGCAGTCTCCTCCGGGGCACTGAAGCTTTCTTT. Its protein product is CASSLLRGTEAFF.

A single count supports this clone. The V call is TRBV7-9, the J call TRBJ2-1; TRBD1 might be the D (6 bases). V dropped 5 bases and J dropped 0 bases, with 17 bases sitting between them. Looked up from germline, CDR1 is SEHNR and CDR2 is FQNEAQ (reference sequence). The CDR3 spans 17 residues. The CDR3 here is CASSERGTAYSYNEQFF. CDR3 bases: TGTGCCAGCAGCGAAAGGGGGACGGCATACTCCTACAATGAGCAGTTCTTC.

This clone was recorded once. This rearrangement joins TRBV5-6 to TRBJ1-3; 9 bases agree with TRBD1. Germline CDR1 reads SGHDT; CDR2 reads YYEEEE. The CDR3 has 15 residues. V lost 4 bases and J lost 6; bases outside the gene matches: 8. This CDR3 reads CASSRFDRGENTIYF. In DNA form, the CDR3 reads TGTGCCAGCAGCCGATTTGACAGGGGGGAAAACACCATATATTTT. Complete variable domain (other parts from reference TRBV5-6 and TRBJ1-3): DAGVTQSPTHLIKTRGQQVTLRCSPKSGHDTVSWYQQALGQGPQFIFQYYEEEERQRGNFPDRFSGHQFPNYSSELNVNALLLGDSALYLCASSRFDRGENTIYFGEGSWLTVV.

The CDR3 DNA reads TGTGCCAGCAGCAGTATGGGCTACACCTTC. Amino acid sequence: CASSSMGYTF. The V call is TRBV21-1, the J call TRBJ1-2. TRBV21-1 is designated a pseudogene. The CDR3 has 10 amino acids.

The chain has TRBV25-1 and TRBJ2-1; D might be TRBD2 (5 bases). The germline V and J ends were trimmed by 2 bases and 0 bases, with 8 bases remaining between them. Germline CDR1 is MGHDK and CDR2 is SYGVNS. The CDR3 runs 15 residues. CDR3: CASSEAGGSYNEQFF. As DNA, the CDR3 is TGTGCCAGCAGTGAAGCCGGAGGCTCCTACAATGAGCAGTTCTTC.

This chain joins TRBV2 and TRBJ2-7, with a possible D match to TRBD2 (6 bases). Trimming took off 9 bases at V and 3 bases at J, with 21 bases between the two ends. CDR1 and CDR2 from the germline V gene are SNHLY and FYNNEI. This CDR3 comprises 15 residues. CDR3 sequence (DNA): TGTGCCAGTGAGGCGGGGCTACTGGGGGGCTACGAGCAGTACTTC. It codes for CASEAGLLGGYEQYF. The variable domain in full, with the rest retrieved from reference TRBV2 and TRBJ2-7, is EPEVTQTPSHQVTQMGQEVILRCVPISNHLYFYWYRQILGQKVEFLVSFYNNEISEKSEIFDDQFSVERPDGSNFTLKIRSTKLEDSAMYFCASEAGLLGGYEQYFGPGTRLTVT.

The CDR3 coding sequence is TGCGCCAGCAGCTTGGCCCCAGGGGTGCAAGAGACCCAGTACTTC. Its translation: CASSLAPGVQETQYF. This sequence joins TRBV5-1 and TRBJ2-5; perhaps TRBD1 as D (6 bases). V lost 0 bases and J 2 bases, leaving 11 bases between the germline ends. The CDR3 is 15 amino acids. Germline-derived CDR1 and CDR2 are SGHRS and YFSETQ.

The chain has TRBV27 and TRBJ2-5; 8 nucleotides agree with TRBD1. CDR1 MNHEY and CDR2 SMNVEV come from the germline V gene (reference sequence). Germline trimming cut 5 bases from V and 1 base from J; bases unmatched to any gene: 15. The CDR3 is 18 amino acids. CDR3 in DNA: TGTGCCAGCAGTGAAGGACAGGGTAGACTAGGGATCCAAGAGACCCAGTACTTC. Translation: CASSEGQGRLGIQETQYF.

This clone was observed a few times. J is TRBJ1-6 and V is TRBV27, with D possibly matching TRBD1 (5 bases). The CDR3 is 19 residues long. The V gene lost 2 bases and the J gene lost 0 bases, with 17 bases spanning the gap. CDR1 MNHEY and CDR2 SMNVEV come from the germline V gene (reference sequence). The CDR3: CASSLERGSQSSYNSPLHF. CDR3 sequence (DNA): TGTGCCAGCAGTTTAGAGCGGGGGTCGCAGAGCTCCTATAATTCACCCCTCCACTTT.

V gene TRBV12-5 combines with J gene TRBJ1-2; 7 bases align to TRBD1. This CDR3 is built from 17 residues. Germline CDR1 and CDR2: LGHNT and FRNRAP. The V gene end was trimmed by 6 bases and the J gene end by 9 bases; junction bases not matched to a gene: 22. This CDR3 is CASGRRGQVESVGSYTF. The CDR3, as DNA: TGTGCTAGTGGGAGAAGGGGGCAAGTGGAATCGGTAGGTAGCTACACCTTC.

This chain uses TRBV5-1 with TRBJ2-3; 8 nucleotides align to TRBD2. The CDR3 has 16 residues. Germline loops: CDR1 SGHRS, CDR2 YFSETQ. V was clipped by 5 bases and J by 4 bases; unmatched bases: 12. The CDR3 nucleotides read TGCGCCAGCAGTCCTTCCGCGGGAGGTCGGGCAGATACGCAGTATTTT. This codes for CASSPSAGGRADTQYF. Looking up the rest from reference TRBV5-1 and TRBJ2-3 gives the full variable domain: KAGVTQTPRYLIKTRGQQVTLSCSPISGHRSVSWYQQTPGQGLQFLFEYFSETQRNKGNFPGRFSGRQFSNSRSEMNVSTLELGDSALYLCASSPSAGGRADTQYFGPGTRLTVL.